This T cell receptor beta chain is from a study of cytomegalovirus exposure and HLA in healthy donors (dated by TCRdb to between 2016 and 2019). At the level of the whole study: An earlier analysis of several hundred of the donors reported 250 to 300 Gb of sequence data and roughly 110 million unique TCR beta sequences from about 179 million T cells. In addition to the first cohort of 666 subjects, a separate validation cohort of approximately 110 different subjects was used. HLA typing included class I and class II loci at four-digit resolution. An earlier analysis of 587 of the donors applied high-throughput TCR beta sequencing to assess whether each TCR beta V gene segment acted as functional or pseudogenic. High-throughput TCR immunosequencing, statistical association of individual TCRs with disease status, and machine learning were combined to predict cytomegalovirus infection status. A later analysis re-analyzed previously published TCR beta repertoires from roughly 630 donors and added high-resolution HLA genotyping to study TCR occurrence patterns. The number of donors typed differed by locus, with roughly 620-630 for A, B, C, DRB1 and DQB1, roughly 520 for DQA1, over 600 for DPA1, and around 430 for DPB1. Donor age, sex, ethnicity and CMV serostatus were compiled alongside the repertoire data. Several DR-DQ haplotypes were handled as single units for association and clustering, since linkage in the cohort was strong. Of the roughly 390 genotyped donors, about 80% fell in the genetic ancestry cluster associated with self-reported Caucasian donors. The study aimed to test whether cataloging public T cell receptors could reveal signatures of past pathogen exposure. Across some 400 genotyped donors of the cohort, an average of approximately 240,000 unique TCR beta nucleotide sequences per donor were sequenced, and roughly 20% of those sequences were non-productive. A later genetic analysis took genome-wide SNP genotypes for about 60% of the roughly 670 donors and used that subset as a discovery cohort. About 280 gigabases of sequencing data and about 92 million unique TCR sequences made up an early release that covered several hundred HLA-typed donors. The study used immunosequencing to profile the T cell repertoires of 670 or so subjects and linked those repertoires to cytomegalovirus serostatus. All discovery cohort repertoires had been generated using a single sequencing platform. Rather than drawing on any new phenotypic data, the later analysis identified candidate immune exposures from TCR beta sequences and the way those sequences occurred across donors.

The protocol used for the library was the immunoSEQ multiplex PCR assay. For the multiplex PCR, a mixture combining 60 forward primers for TCR Vbeta segments and 13 reverse primers for TCR Jbeta segments was used. The CDR3 region of rearranged TCR beta genes was amplified from genomic DNA by a multiplex PCR assay. The amplified TCR beta libraries were sequenced on the Illumina HiSeq System as 87-base-pair reads. The source study handled its data this way. A later analysis counted about 82 million unique TCR beta chains across the 550 to 800 repertoires, and approximately 11 million of these chains were shared by at least two donors. Raw reads were error-corrected and collapsed into unique sequences with a nearest-neighbor algorithm that merged closely related sequences to remove PCR and sequencing errors. CDR3 sequences were aligned to IMGT reference sequences to assign V, D and J gene segments. For a sequence to be retained, a match of at least six nucleotides was required to both a V gene segment and a J gene segment. A rearrangement counted as productive if the CDR3 had no stop codons and remained in frame with V and J, and every other rearrangement counted as non-productive. Following IMGT convention, CDR3 was defined as the stretch from the second conserved V-encoded cysteine up to the conserved J-encoded phenylalanine. The earlier analysis of some 540 of the donors excluded any sequence lacking an unambiguous match to a single V gene segment. In an earlier analysis of some 590 of the donors, a V segment was called functional when productive rearrangements were above 56.7%, and segregating when the standard deviation between donors exceeded 5%. A statistical classification framework was built for diagnosing cytomegalovirus status from the catalog of TCR beta chain sequences. V and J gene assignment, in a later analysis, came from comparing TCR nucleotide sequences with IMGT/GENE-DB human TR gene sequences. A later analysis assigned CDR3 sequences and most-parsimonious VDJ recombination scenarios with the TCRdist pipeline. In a later analysis, every TCR beta chain was defined by the combination of its CDR3 amino acid sequence and its V-gene family, and reads without a unique V-gene family were dropped. As a way to deal with suspected cross-contamination and a sequencing artifact, a later analysis dropped approximately 590 nucleotide sequences that were highly shared and had low generation probability. For each public chain, a later analysis derived a clonal expansion index from normalized ranks of inferred template counts within each repertoire. A later analysis computed generation probabilities with a VDJ recombination model fitted to out-of-frame rearrangements, and checked the results against IGoR. A later analysis scored TCR-TCR, TCR-HLA and TCR-CMV co-occurrence with hypergeometric tests, applying a repertoire-size bias correction to TCR pairs. To estimate false discovery rates, a later analysis permuted the HLA or CMV assignments 20 times. In a later analysis, co-occurring TCRs were grouped with DBSCAN, and TCRdist sequence similarity was added when clustering was performed within HLA-allele-positive subsets. For co-occurrence clustering, repertoires with fewer than 30,000 or more than 120,000 public chains were excluded, along with four to six repertoires with anomalous nucleotide sharing. TCRdb mirrors the immuneACCESS table, restricted to in-frame sequences. Some clones are absent from its copies; in checked studies, under half trace to an unresolved V gene, and the reason for the others is unknown. The V and J calls and clone size were taken over from that table, and D and trimming were inferred from the DNA. This sample lists 40,000 to 55,000 clones; around 72% were detected once. In total, the top ten clones hold roughly 2.9% of the sample.

The paper as a whole reports these results and caveats: A total of roughly 160 TCR beta chains were listed by the study as associated with cytomegalovirus. According to a later analysis, TCR association rates differed among HLA loci, with DRB1 alleles showing the most associated TCRs and HLA-C alleles showing the fewest. In vitro tests confirmed that three of the cytomegalovirus-associated TCR beta chains recognize cytomegalovirus antigens. Several of the top co-occurrence clusters appeared to be linked to parvovirus B19, influenza, CMV and Epstein-Barr virus, according to a later analysis. Sequencing depth was assumed to be roughly uniform across donors in the presence/absence analyses, though that assumption may not hold. Because counts were too low, seventeen rarely observed V segments, including chromosome 9 orphons, were excluded from the earlier analysis of 587 of the donors. According to the authors, the approach could potentially be generalized to other disease states and immunological phenotypes. A cluster of highly shared sequence variants was judged likely to represent a technical artifact of the sequencing pipeline. Compared with the roughly 700-donor mean, donors in an Asian-associated ancestry cluster had fewer N-insertions in productive TCRs, according to a later genetic analysis. The classifier was reported to diagnose cytomegalovirus status with high specificity and sensitivity in both the original cohort and the validation cohort. In a later genetic analysis, a missense DCLRE1C variant was associated with V-gene and J-gene trimming of TCR beta chains, and the association was replicated in an independent cohort. HLA typing was unavailable for some donors at each locus, so association tests used only the typed subset. The cohort was sequenced for TCR beta chains only, and without alpha or paired-chain data the features that could be detected were limited. For the cohort, immune exposure information was limited to CMV serostatus. In a later analysis, some 17,000 TCR beta sequences were associated with specific HLA alleles at a false discovery rate of 0.05. Strong co-occurrence of HLA alleles, especially DR and DQ, made assigning TCR associations to individual alleles difficult. In an earlier analysis of a few hundred of the donors, most TCR beta V segments were observed in productive rearrangements about 90% or about 30% of the time, broadly matching IMGT annotations. Some IMGT-functional V segments, including TRBV6-2 and TRBV6-3, could not be told apart with the 87-base-pair reads, so those segments were excluded. Correlated functional status among segregating V segments might reflect linkage disequilibrium, but an unknown experimental factor could not be ruled out. A further reported finding was that TCR beta sequences accurately predicted the HLA-A and HLA-B alleles for most subjects in the first cohort. In a later analysis, HLA-associated TCR beta chains showed more clonal expansion and lower generation probabilities than non-associated chains that were equally common. According to a later analysis, most CMV-associated TCR beta chains appeared to be HLA-restricted, and the HLA associations seemed to be driven largely by CMV exposure. Across donors, most TCR sequences were observed very rarely, whereas some public TCRs were present in many individuals.

Inclusive of the bounding cysteine and phenylalanine, the CDR3 is 17 residues long. Left in the record is the CDR3 DNA by itself, 51 bases read in frame from the first base. The germline V end is reduced by 1 base and the J end by 5 bases; junction bases left unmatched: 8. The germline V gene supplies CDR1 SGHTA and CDR2 FQGNSA. In total, approximately 610 healthy bone marrow donors made up the cohort. At the time of sampling, all cohort members were nominally healthy, though unrecorded immune exposures were likely present. The donor was CMV seronegative and belonged to the group of roughly 330 seronegative cohort members. A peripheral blood sample was collected from each donor, and TCR beta sequencing was performed on peripheral blood mononuclear cells. Genomic DNA extraction from the blood cell samples was performed with the Qiagen DNeasy Blood Extraction Kit. About this clone: Its cognate antigen has yet to be identified. No base quality information exists; no much larger clone differs at one position.

The TCR was taken from a man younger than 35 in good health and CMV-seronegative. In this chain, TRBV7-2 is recombined with TRBJ2-5; 12 bases in the middle match TRBD2. The sequenced material came from PBMCs. The sequenced DNA: TGTGCCAGCAGCTTAGTGGGACTAGCGGGCCAGGTGGAGACCCAGTACTTC. Its protein is CASSLVGLAGQVETQYF.